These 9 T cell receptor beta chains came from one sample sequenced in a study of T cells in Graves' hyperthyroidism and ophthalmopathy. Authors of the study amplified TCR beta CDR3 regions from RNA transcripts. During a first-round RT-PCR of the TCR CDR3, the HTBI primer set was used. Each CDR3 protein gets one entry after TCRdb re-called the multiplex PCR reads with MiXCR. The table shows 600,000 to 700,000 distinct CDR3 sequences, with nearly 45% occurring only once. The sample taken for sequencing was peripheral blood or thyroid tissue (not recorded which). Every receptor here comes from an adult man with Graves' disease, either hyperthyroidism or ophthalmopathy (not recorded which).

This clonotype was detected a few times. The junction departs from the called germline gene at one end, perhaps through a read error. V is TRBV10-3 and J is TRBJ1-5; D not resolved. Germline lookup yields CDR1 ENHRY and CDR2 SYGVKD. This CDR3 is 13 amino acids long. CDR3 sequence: CASSYESYQPQHF. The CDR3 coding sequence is TGTGCCAGCAGTTACGAGTCCTATCAGCCCCAGCATTTT.

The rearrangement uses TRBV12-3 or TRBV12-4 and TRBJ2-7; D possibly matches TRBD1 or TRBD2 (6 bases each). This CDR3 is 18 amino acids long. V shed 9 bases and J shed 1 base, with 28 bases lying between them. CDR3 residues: CASSPSRVGGRRSYEQYF. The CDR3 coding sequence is TGTGCCAGTAGCCCCTCCCGGGTAGGGGGGCGAAGGTCCTACGAGCAGTACTTC.

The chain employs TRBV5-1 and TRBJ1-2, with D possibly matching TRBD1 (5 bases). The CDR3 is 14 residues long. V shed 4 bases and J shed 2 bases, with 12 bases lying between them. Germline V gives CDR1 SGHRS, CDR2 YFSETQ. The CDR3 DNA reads TGCGCCAGCAGCGCCGGGGGGGTCAACTATGGCTACACCTTC. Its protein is CASSAGGVNYGYTF.

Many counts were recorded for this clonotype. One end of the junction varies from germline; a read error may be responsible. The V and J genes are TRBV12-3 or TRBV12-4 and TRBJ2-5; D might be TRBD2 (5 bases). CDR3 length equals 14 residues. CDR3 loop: CASSLGGNQETQYF. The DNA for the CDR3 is TGTGCCAGCAGCTTAGGAGGTAACCAAGAGACCCAGTACTTC.

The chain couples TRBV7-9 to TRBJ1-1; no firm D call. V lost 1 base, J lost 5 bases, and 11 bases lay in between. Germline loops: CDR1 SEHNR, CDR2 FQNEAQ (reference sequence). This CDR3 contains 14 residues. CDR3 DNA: TGTGCCAGCAGCTTAGATCGGGTGGGAACTGAAGCTTTCTTT. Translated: CASSLDRVGTEAFF.

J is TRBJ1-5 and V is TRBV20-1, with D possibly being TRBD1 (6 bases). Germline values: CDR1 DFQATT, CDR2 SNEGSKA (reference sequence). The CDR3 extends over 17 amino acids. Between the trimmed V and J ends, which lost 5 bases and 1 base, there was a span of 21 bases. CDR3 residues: CSAPELGGGRSNQPQHF. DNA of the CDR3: TGCAGTGCTCCGGAACTCGGGGGCGGACGGAGCAATCAGCCCCAGCATTTT.

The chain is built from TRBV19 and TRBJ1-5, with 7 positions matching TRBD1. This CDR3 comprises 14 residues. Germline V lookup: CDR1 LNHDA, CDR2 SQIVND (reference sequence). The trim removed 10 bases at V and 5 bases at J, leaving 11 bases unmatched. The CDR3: CATRDRSVHQPQHF. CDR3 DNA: TGTGCCACCCGGGACAGATCAGTCCATCAGCCCCAGCATTTT.

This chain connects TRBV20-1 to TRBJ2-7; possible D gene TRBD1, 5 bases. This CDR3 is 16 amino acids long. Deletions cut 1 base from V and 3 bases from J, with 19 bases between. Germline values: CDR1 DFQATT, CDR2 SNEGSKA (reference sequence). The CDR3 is CSARGDHWGRDYEQYF. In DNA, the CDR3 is TGCAGTGCTAGAGGAGATCATTGGGGCAGAGACTACGAGCAGTACTTC.

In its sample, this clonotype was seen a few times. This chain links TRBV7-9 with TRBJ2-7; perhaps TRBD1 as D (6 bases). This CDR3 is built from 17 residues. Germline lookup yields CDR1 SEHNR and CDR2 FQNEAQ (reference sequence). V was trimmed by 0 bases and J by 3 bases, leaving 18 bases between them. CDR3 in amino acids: CASSLANLGEGGYEQYF. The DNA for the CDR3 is TGTGCCAGCAGCTTAGCGAATCTCGGGGAAGGGGGCTACGAGCAGTACTTC. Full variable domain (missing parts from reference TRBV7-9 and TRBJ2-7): DTGVSQNPRHKITKRGQNVTFRCDPISEHNRLYWYRQTLGQGPEFLTYFQNEAQLEKSRLLSDRFSAERPKGSFSTLEIQRTEQGDSAMYLCASSLANLGEGGYEQYFGPGTRLTVT.